The sequence of this T cell receptor beta chain was determined in a study of T cell responses to AZD1222 COVID-19 vaccine. Study observations and caveats: Just 6 or 7 people given AZD1222 tested seropositive at baseline. The breadth and depth of Spike-specific TCRs increased once two AZD1222 doses had been given. Donors were largely white British and mainly female; clonal diversity was possibly underestimated.

This clone came up a few times. What it binds is not known. CDR1 is SGHRS, CDR2 YFSETQ, per germline. Trimming left V 0 bases short and J 0 bases short, with 10 bases between. This CDR3 comprises 15 residues. The table came from immunoSEQ multiplex PCR; TCRdb's copy has only in-frame clones and leaves some out. The data contain 100,000 to 150,000 clones, about 87% of them seen just once; the ten biggest clones take up 10%. The origin of this receptor is an adult in good health. The chain has TRBV5-1 and TRBJ2-7; D gene ambiguous. This material consisted of peripheral blood, taken on day 0 of AZD1222 vaccination. CDR3 in amino acids: CASSLDGMVSYEQYF. The CDR3 DNA follows: TGCGCCAGCAGCTTGGATGGCATGGTCTCCTACGAGCAGTACTTC.